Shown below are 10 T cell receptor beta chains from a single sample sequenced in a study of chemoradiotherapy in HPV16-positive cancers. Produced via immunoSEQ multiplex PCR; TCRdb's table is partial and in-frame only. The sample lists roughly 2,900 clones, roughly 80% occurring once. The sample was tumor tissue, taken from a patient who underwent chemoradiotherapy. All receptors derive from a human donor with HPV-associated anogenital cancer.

The CDR3 coding sequence is TGTGCCAGCACTGCGAGGTCCGGGGGCGGCCGGGGGACTGAAGCTTTCTTT. This gives the protein CASTARSGGGRGTEAFF. The chain joins TRBV19 to TRBJ1-1; weak D call: TRBD1 (6 bases). The CDR3 is made up of 17 amino acids. From germline, CDR1 is LNHDA and CDR2 SQIVND (reference sequence). V lost 9 bases and J 5 bases, leaving 28 bases between the germline ends.

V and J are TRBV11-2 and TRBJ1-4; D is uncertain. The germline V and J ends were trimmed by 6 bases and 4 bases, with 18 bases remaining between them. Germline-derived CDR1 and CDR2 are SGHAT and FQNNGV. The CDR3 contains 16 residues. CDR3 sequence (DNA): TGTGCCAGCAGTCAAATCCCGACCGCCGATAATGAAAAACTGTTTTTT. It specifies CASSQIPTADNEKLFF.

The CDR3 spells CATSRDRGRADTQYF. The CDR3 bases are TGTGCCACCAGCAGAGACAGGGGAAGGGCAGATACGCAGTATTTT. The genes are TRBV15 and TRBJ2-3, with TRBD1 as a possible D gene (6 bases). There are 15 residues in the CDR3. Germline loops: CDR1 LNHNV, CDR2 YYDKDF (reference sequence). Trimming stripped 0 bases from V and 4 bases from J, with 11 bases between. Full variable domain (remainder filled in from reference TRBV15 and TRBJ2-3): DAMVIQNPRYQVTQFGKPVTLSCSQTLNHNVMYWYQQKSSQAPKLLFHYYDKDFNNEADTPDNFQSRRPNTSFCFLDIRSPGLGDTAMYLCATSRDRGRADTQYFGPGTRLTVL.

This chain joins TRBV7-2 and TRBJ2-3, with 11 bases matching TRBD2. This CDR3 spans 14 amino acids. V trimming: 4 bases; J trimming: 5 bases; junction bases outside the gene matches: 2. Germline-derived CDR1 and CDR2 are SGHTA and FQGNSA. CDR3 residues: CASSSGLAGDTQYF. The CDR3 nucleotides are TGTGCCAGCAGCTCAGGACTAGCGGGAGATACGCAGTATTTT.

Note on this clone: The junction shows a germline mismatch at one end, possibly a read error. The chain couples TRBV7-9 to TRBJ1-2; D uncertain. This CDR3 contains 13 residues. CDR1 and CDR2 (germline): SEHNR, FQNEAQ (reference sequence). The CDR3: CASSFPGYEGCTF. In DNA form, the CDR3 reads TGTGCCAGCAGCTTCCCCGGGTATGAGGGCTGCACCTTC.

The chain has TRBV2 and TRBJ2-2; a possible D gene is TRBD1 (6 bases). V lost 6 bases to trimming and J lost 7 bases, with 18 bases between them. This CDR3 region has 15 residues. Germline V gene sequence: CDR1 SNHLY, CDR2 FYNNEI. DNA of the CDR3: TGTGCCAGCAGACCCCAGGGGAGAGGTGGCGGGGAGCTGTTTTTT. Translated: CASRPQGRGGGELFF.

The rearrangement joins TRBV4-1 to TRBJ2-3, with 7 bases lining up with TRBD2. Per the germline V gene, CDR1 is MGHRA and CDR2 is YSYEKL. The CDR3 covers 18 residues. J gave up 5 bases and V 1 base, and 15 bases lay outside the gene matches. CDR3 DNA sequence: TGCGCCAGCAGCCAAGCCGGGAGGAGGAAGCGGGCTGAAGATACGCAGTATTTT. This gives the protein CASSQAGRRKRAEDTQYF.

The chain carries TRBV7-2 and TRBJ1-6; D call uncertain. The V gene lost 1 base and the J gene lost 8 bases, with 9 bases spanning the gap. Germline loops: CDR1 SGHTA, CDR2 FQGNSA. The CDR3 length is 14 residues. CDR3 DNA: TGTGCCAGCAGCTTAGGGGAGGTGGATTCACCCCTCCACTTT. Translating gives CASSLGEVDSPLHF.

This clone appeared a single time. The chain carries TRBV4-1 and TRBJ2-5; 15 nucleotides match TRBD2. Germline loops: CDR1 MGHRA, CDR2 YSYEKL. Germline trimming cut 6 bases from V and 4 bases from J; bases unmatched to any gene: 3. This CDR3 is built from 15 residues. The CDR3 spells CASRGLAGGLETQYF. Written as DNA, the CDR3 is TGCGCCAGCAGGGGACTAGCGGGAGGTTTAGAGACCCAGTACTTC.

The CDR3 bases are TGTGCCAGCAGCTTTAACCCGGGGGGCTTCACCGGGGAGCTGTTTTTT. Encoded protein: CASSFNPGGFTGELFF. V gene TRBV11-2 combines with J gene TRBJ2-2; perhaps TRBD2 as D (7 bases). Germline V gives CDR1 SGHAT, CDR2 FQNNGV. V lost 3 bases and J 4 bases, leaving 15 bases between the germline ends. CDR3 length: 16 amino acids.